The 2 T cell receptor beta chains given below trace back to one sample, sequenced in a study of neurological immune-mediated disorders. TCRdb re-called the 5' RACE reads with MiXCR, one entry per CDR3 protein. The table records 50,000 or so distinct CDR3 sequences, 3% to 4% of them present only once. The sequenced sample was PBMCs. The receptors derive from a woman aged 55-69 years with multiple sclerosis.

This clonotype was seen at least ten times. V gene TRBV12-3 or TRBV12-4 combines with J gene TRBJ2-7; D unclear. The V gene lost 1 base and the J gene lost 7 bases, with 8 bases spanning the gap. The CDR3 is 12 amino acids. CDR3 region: CASSLELGEQYF. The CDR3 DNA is TGTGCCAGCAGTTTAGAGTTAGGGGAGCAGTACTTC.

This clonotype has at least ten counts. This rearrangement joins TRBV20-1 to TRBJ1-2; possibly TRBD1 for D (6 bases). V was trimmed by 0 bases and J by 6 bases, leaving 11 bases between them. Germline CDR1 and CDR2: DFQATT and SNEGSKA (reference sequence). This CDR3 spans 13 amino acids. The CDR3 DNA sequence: TGCAGTGCTAGAGATCGGGGGCTGGATGGCTACACCTTC. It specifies CSARDRGLDGYTF.